Listed below are T cell receptor beta chains from one sample, sequenced in a study of blood T cell repertoires in COVID-19. The method was immunoSEQ multiplex PCR; TCRdb's version includes in-frame clones alone and lacks a portion of them. The table has around 70,000 clones, about 89% seen once. Sequencing was done on a sample of peripheral blood. These receptors all come from a human donor in a cohort sampled during active COVID-19. CDR3s include the opening cysteine and the closing phenylalanine or tryptophan. The D gene is left open where the match is weak. Part of the rows lack a size; the others show once, few, many or a class for expanded clones.

v_gene	abundance	j_gene	d_gene	CDR3aa	CDR3nt
TRBV4-1	-	TRBJ1-5	-	CASRPTETSNQPQHF	TGCGCCAGCAGACCAACAGAAACAAGCAATCAGCCCCAGCATTTT
TRBV15	-	TRBJ2-1	TRBD2	CATGPQLAGVEQFF	TGTGCCACCGGGCCCCAACTAGCGGGAGTTGAGCAGTTCTTC
TRBV5-1	-	TRBJ2-7	-	CASSSTSTGSYEQYF	TGCGCCAGCAGCTCAACTAGCACCGGCTCCTACGAGCAGTACTTC
TRBV5-1	-	TRBJ2-1	TRBD1	CASSVQGESSYNEQFF	TGCGCCAGCAGCGTACAGGGGGAGAGCTCCTACAATGAGCAGTTCTTC
TRBV19	-	TRBJ1-2	-	CASSLSGSGYTF	TGTGCCAGTAGCTTATCTGGGAGTGGCTACACCTTC
TRBV5-6	-	TRBJ2-7	TRBD1	CASSPRPTGGYEQYF	TGTGCCAGCAGCCCCCGACCGACAGGGGGCTACGAGCAGTACTTC
TRBV14	-	TRBJ2-3	-	CASSQGLGAWDTQYF	TGTGCCAGCAGCCAAGGGCTGGGGGCGTGGGATACGCAGTATTTT
TRBV2	-	TRBJ2-2	TRBD2	CASVLAGGYTGELFF	TGTGCCAGCGTACTAGCGGGAGGTTACACCGGGGAGCTGTTTTTT
TRBV5-8	-	TRBJ1-1	-	CASSPGQGNMNTEAFF	TGTGCCAGCAGCCCGGGGCAGGGGAATATGAACACTGAAGCTTTCTTT
TRBV7-2	-	TRBJ2-5	-	CASSRAGTEKETQYF	TGTGCCAGCAGCCGGGCGGGGACCGAAAAAGAGACCCAGTACTTC
TRBV3-1/TRBV3-2	few	TRBJ1-6	-	CASSQDQPGWNSPLHF	TGTGCCAGCAGCCAAGATCAGCCAGGTTGGAATTCACCCCTCCACTTT
TRBV5-1	-	TRBJ1-6	-	CASSLGSGGNSPLHF	TGCGCCAGCAGCTTGGGTTCGGGGGGTAATTCACCCCTCCACTTT
TRBV27	once	TRBJ2-3	TRBD2	CASSLSLAGSTDTQYF	TGTGCCAGCAGTTTGTCTCTAGCGGGGAGCACAGATACGCAGTATTTT
TRBV27	-	TRBJ1-6	TRBD1	CASVETGGYPNNSPLHF	TGTGCCAGCGTGGAGACAGGGGGCTATCCCAATAATTCACCCCTCCACTTT
TRBV30	few	TRBJ2-3	-	CAWRLAPSTDTQYF	TGTGCCTGGAGGCTAGCGCCTAGCACAGATACGCAGTATTTT
TRBV9	-	TRBJ1-3	TRBD1	CASSPTGGRSGNTIYF	TGTGCCAGCAGCCCGACAGGGGGGAGGTCTGGAAACACCATATATTTT
TRBV2	-	TRBJ2-2	TRBD1	CASSAKGQYTGELFF	TGTGCCAGCAGTGCTAAGGGACAGTACACCGGGGAGCTGTTTTTT
TRBV4-1	-	TRBJ2-1	TRBD2	CASSQVQGTSGGNEQFF	TGCGCCAGCAGCCAAGTCCAAGGGACTAGCGGGGGAAATGAGCAGTTCTTC
TRBV18	-	TRBJ2-7	-	CASSPRLDSEQYF	TGTGCCAGCTCACCAAGGTTGGACAGCGAGCAGTACTTC